The rows below give T cell receptor beta chains drawn from one sample of a study of T cell responses to AZD1222 COVID-19 vaccine. Sequencing used immunoSEQ multiplex PCR; TCRdb keeps in-frame clones, though not all of them. The sample yields approximately 89,000 clones, about nine tenths seen once. The sample was peripheral blood, taken on day 0 of MenACWY control vaccination. The receptors shown here come from an adult in good health. Each CDR3 is given with its conserved first and last residue. The order of the fields is CDR3 length, J gene, D gene, V gene, clone size, CDR3 DNA, CDR3 protein. The D gene is left open where the match is weak. Clone size is not always given. Where it is, it says once, few, many or a class for expanded clones.

12,TRBJ2-2,.,TRBV5-6,once,TGTGCCAGCAGGAATAATCCCGGGGAGCTGTTTTTT,CASRNNPGELFF
14,TRBJ2-7,.,TRBV11-2,.,TGTGCCAGCAGCTTAAGCTGGCAGGGGCGCGAGCAGTACTTC,CASSLSWQGREQYF
14,TRBJ2-7,TRBD1,TRBV11-2,few,TGTGCCAGCAGCTCGGACAGGGGCGCCTACGAGCAGTACTTC,CASSSDRGAYEQYF
14,TRBJ2-6,.,TRBV6-5,once,TGTGCCAGCAGTTACGCGCCTGGGGCCAACGTCCTGACTTTC,CASSYAPGANVLTF
13,TRBJ1-1,TRBD1,TRBV6-1,few,TGTGCCAGCAGTATGCAGGGGGAGACTGAAGCTTTCTTT,CASSMQGETEAFF
17,TRBJ2-1,.,TRBV4-2,.,TGTGCCAGCAGCCAAGACGTGTCCGGGAACTCCTACAATGAGCAGTTCTTC,CASSQDVSGNSYNEQFF
14,TRBJ2-4,TRBD1,TRBV3-1/TRBV3-2,.,TGTGCCAGCAGCCAAGACCCAGGGGGAAACATTCAGTACTTC,CASSQDPGGNIQYF
14,TRBJ2-1,.,TRBV7-3,.,TGTGCCAGCCAGGGGATAGCGTCACAGAATGAGCAGTTCTTC,CASQGIASQNEQFF
15,TRBJ2-5,TRBD2,TRBV19,.,TGTGCCAGTAGTCCAGGATTGGGGAGGGAGGAATCCCAGTACTTC,CASSPGLGREESQYF
13,TRBJ1-1,.,TRBV7-3,.,TGTGCCAGCAGCTCTACTTTGAACACTGAAGCTTTCTTT,CASSSTLNTEAFF
13,TRBJ2-7,.,TRBV5-1,once,TGCGCCAGCAGGTTCCTAGTGGAGAACGAGCAGTACTTC,CASRFLVENEQYF
11,TRBJ1-2,.,TRBV6-6,.,TGTGCCAGCCGTGAGGGCTATGGCTACACCTTC,CASREGYGYTF
13,TRBJ1-1,.,TRBV4-1,.,TGCGCCAGCAGCCAAGATTTGTCGACGGAAGCTTTCTTT,CASSQDLSTEAFF
14,TRBJ1-2,TRBD1,TRBV5-6,.,TGTGCCAGCAGCGAAGGGACAGGAAGCTATGGCTACACCTTC,CASSEGTGSYGYTF
14,TRBJ2-1,.,TRBV5-4,few,TGTGCCAGCAGCTTGAGAGGTTCCTACAATGAGCAGTTCTTC,CASSLRGSYNEQFF
14,TRBJ1-3,TRBD1,TRBV5-1,.,TGCGCCAGCAGAGGACAGGGCTCTGGAAACACCATATATTTT,CASRGQGSGNTIYF
13,TRBJ1-2,.,TRBV6-2/TRBV6-3,.,TGTGCCAGCAGTTACGGGCAGAACTATGGCTACACCTTC,CASSYGQNYGYTF
15,TRBJ2-1,TRBD2,TRBV4-3,.,TGCGCCAGCAGCCCGAGGGAGGGATCCTACAATGAGCAGTTCTTC,CASSPREGSYNEQFF
13,TRBJ1-5,.,TRBV6-5,.,TGTGCCAGCAGTTACGACCATAATCAGCCCCAGCATTTT,CASSYDHNQPQHF
16,TRBJ1-3,.,TRBV11-2,.,TGTGCCAGCAGCTTTTCCAGTGGGTACTCTGGAAACACCATATATTTT,CASSFSSGYSGNTIYF
13,TRBJ2-7,TRBD1,TRBV28,once,TGTGCCAGCACTCTATCGACAGGGGCCGAGCAGTACTTC,CASTLSTGAEQYF
14,TRBJ1-1,.,TRBV28,once,TGTGCCAGCAGCTCCAACGGGGGAAGCACTGAAGCTTTCTTT,CASSSNGGSTEAFF
17,TRBJ1-5,TRBD1,TRBV27,.,TGTGCCAGCAGTTTACTCGGTGACAGGGGGCGCAATCAGCCCCAGCATTTT,CASSLLGDRGRNQPQHF
14,TRBJ1-1,.,TRBV11-2,.,TGTGCCAGCAGCCGAAGGGACCGGAACACTGAAGCTTTCTTT,CASSRRDRNTEAFF
12,TRBJ1-1,.,TRBV11-2,.,TGTGCCAGCAGCTTCATATCCGCTGAAGCTTTCTTT,CASSFISAEAFF
18,TRBJ2-2,TRBD2,TRBV19,.,TGTGCCAGTAGTATGCTAGCGGGAGGTACCTCGAACACCGGGGAGCTGTTTTTT,CASSMLAGGTSNTGELFF
16,TRBJ1-3,.,TRBV18,.,TGTGCCAGCTCACTTGGGGGTACAGGAGGAAGAAACACCATATATTTT,CASSLGGTGGRNTIYF
12,TRBJ1-1,.,TRBV28,.,TGTGCCAGCAGTTTAGGGACTCCTGAAGCTTTCTTT,CASSLGTPEAFF
13,TRBJ1-2,TRBD1,TRBV24-1,once,TGTGCCACCAGTGAGACAGGGGTTAGCGGCTACACCTTC,CATSETGVSGYTF